The text below deals with one T cell receptor (beta chain). Its antigen is as yet unknown. Using immunoSEQ multiplex PCR, the repertoire was profiled, and TCRdb retains in-frame clones only, with some absent. The sample gives approximately 76,000 clones, more than 85% of which show up once; under 10% is in the top ten. This entry comes from a study of OX40 agonist ivuxolimab in advanced cancers. About the research overall: Partial responses were seen in three patients, one with hepatocellular carcinoma and two with cutaneous melanoma. Findings and limits, study-wide: Antigens targeted by the expanded peripheral T cells were not determined. Among the nonresponders, some also had low normalized T-cell clonal expansion.

Blood sampling took place at baseline, cycle 4 day 1, and cycle 7 day 1. The CDR3 totals 18 residues. The origin of this receptor is an adult with an advanced solid tumor such as melanoma, head and neck, liver or kidney cancer. The chain has TRBV21-1 and TRBJ1-4. TRBV21-1 counts as a pseudogene. This specimen consisted of CD4+ or CD8+ T cells sorted from blood, obtained in a trial of the OX40 agonist ivuxolimab. The DNA for the CDR3 is TGTGCCAGCAGCTCCCTTACGGGGGGACGGGGGACTAATGAAAAACTGTTTTTT. Translated: CASSSLTGGRGTNEKLFF.